This TCR beta chain stems from a study of shared clonotypes between healthy human individuals. In the study overall: Donor composition was a couple of women and three men, aged 18 to 49. Study-wide results and limits: The study generally estimated greater richness for naive than memory subsets.

All of the donors resided in Nashville, Tennessee, and each was a Caucasian adult. Investigators spread the genomic DNA of each subset evenly over several immunoSEQ plates. TCRdb keeps only in-frame clones here, not all; method: immunoSEQ multiplex PCR. Seen here are 95,000 to 120,000 clones, 68% observed once, and the top ten hold about 25%. Regarding this clone: Its antigen is currently unknown.

What was sequenced was memory CD8+ T cells sorted from blood. The subset: CD45RO+ cells pooled with CCR7-negative TemRA cells. The source is a woman between 25 and 40 years old in good health.

CDR3 protein: CASSNPGQRNYGYTF. The CDR3 bases are TGTGCCAGCAGCAACCCGGGACAGAGAAACTATGGCTACACCTTC. The chain has TRBV11-2 and TRBJ1-2; the match to TRBD1 covers 7 bases. Germline trimming cut 5 bases from V and 2 bases from J; bases unmatched to any gene: 8. The CDR3 is made up of 15 amino acids. The germline CDR1 and CDR2 sequences are SGHAT and FQNNGV. Drawing the rest from reference TRBV11-2 and TRBJ1-2, the complete variable domain is EAGVAQSPRYKIIEKRQSVAFWCNPISGHATLYWYQQILGQGPKLLIQFQNNGVVDDSQLPKDRFSAERLKGVDSTLKIQPAKLEDSAVYLCASSNPGQRNYGYTFGSGTRLTVV.